This T cell receptor (beta chain) originates from a study of shared clonotypes between healthy human individuals. Overall study findings and caveats: Sharing across four donors was highest in naive CD4 (approximately 5%) and lowest in memory CD8 (roughly 0.4%).

This clone is a singleton in its sample. What it binds is unknown. Trimming cost V 0 bases and J 11 bases, with 14 bases left between them. From germline, CDR1 is GTSNPN and CDR2 SVGIG (reference sequence). CDR3 size: 12 residues. Naive CD8 cells lacked CD45RO and underwent positive selection for CCR7, leaving out terminally differentiated effector memory CD45RA+ cells. Healthy adults negative for HIV, lacking recent acute infections or vaccinations, served as donors. Within Nashville, Tennessee resided all donors, each a Caucasian adult. The method was immunoSEQ multiplex PCR; TCRdb's version includes in-frame clones alone and lacks a portion of them. The sample yields about 820,000 clones, about 91% seen once.

The chain employs TRBV30 and TRBJ2-7, with D tentatively TRBD1 (5 bases). Sequencing was performed on naive CD8+ T cells sorted from blood. The TCR sequence derives from a man between 25 and 39 years old in good health. The CDR3 sequence is CAWSVQGASEYF. The CDR3 DNA follows: TGTGCCTGGAGTGTACAAGGGGCTAGTGAGTACTTC.